The present T cell receptor (beta chain) was sequenced within a study of cytomegalovirus exposure and HLA in healthy donors. Researchers ran the PCR with 60 Vbeta and 13 Jbeta primers. Produced via immunoSEQ multiplex PCR; TCRdb's table is partial and in-frame only. This table holds some 130,000 clones, roughly 63% found once. Nominally healthy donors provided the samples, though records likely missed some immune exposures. The CDR3 is made up of 15 amino acids. From germline, CDR1 is SGHTA and CDR2 FQGNSA. Deletions cut 3 bases from V and 5 bases from J, with 14 bases between. The sample was PBMCs. This receptor was obtained from a man aged 35-49 years in good health and CMV-seropositive. J is TRBJ2-1 and V is TRBV7-2; TRBD1 might be the D (6 bases). The CDR3 sequence is CASSFRSGVNNEQFF. The CDR3, as DNA: TGTGCCAGCAGCTTTCGGTCAGGGGTAAACAATGAGCAGTTCTTC.